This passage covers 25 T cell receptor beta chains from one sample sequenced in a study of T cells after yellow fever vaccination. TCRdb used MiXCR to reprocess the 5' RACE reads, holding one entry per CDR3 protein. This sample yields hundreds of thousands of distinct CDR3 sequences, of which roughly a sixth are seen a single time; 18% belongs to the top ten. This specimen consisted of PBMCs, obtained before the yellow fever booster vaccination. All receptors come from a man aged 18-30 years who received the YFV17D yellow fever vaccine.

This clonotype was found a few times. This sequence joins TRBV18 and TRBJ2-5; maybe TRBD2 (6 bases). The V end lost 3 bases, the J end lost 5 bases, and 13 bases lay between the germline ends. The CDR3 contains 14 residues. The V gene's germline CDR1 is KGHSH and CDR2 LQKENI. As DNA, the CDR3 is TGTGCCAGCTCACCGGCGGAGGGTCTGGAGACCCAGTACTTC. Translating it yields CASSPAEGLETQYF.

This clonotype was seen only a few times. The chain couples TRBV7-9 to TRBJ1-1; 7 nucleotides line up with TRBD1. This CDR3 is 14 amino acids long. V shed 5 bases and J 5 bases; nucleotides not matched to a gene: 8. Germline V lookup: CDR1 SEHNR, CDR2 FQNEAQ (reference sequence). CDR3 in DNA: TGTGCCAGCAGCCCTCCGATACAGGGGACTGAAGCTTTCTTT. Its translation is CASSPPIQGTEAFF.

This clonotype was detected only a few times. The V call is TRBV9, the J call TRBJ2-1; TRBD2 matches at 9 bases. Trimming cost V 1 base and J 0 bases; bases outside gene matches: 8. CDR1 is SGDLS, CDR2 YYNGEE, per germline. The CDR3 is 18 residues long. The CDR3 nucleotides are TGTGCCAGCAGCGTAAGCGGGGGGTCTACCAGCTCCTACAATGAGCAGTTCTTC. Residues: CASSVSGGSTSSYNEQFF.

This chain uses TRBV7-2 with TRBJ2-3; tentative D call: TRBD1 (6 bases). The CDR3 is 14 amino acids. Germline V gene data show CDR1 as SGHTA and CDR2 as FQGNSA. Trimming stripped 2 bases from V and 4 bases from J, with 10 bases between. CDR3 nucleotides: TGTGCCAGCAGCTTATTTCAGGGGTCAGATACGCAGTATTTT. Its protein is CASSLFQGSDTQYF.

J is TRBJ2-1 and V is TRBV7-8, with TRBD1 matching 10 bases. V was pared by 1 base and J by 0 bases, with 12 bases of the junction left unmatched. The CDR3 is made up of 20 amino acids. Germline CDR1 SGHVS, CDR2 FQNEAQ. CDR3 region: CASSLVGGQGLPSSYNEQFF. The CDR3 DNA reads TGTGCCAGCAGCTTAGTAGGGGGACAGGGGCTCCCAAGCTCCTACAATGAGCAGTTCTTC.

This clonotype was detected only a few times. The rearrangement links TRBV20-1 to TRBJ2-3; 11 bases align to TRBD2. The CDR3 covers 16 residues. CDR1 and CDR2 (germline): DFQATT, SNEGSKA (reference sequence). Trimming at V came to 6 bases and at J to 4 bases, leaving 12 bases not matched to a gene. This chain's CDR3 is CSAPKTSGAFSDTQYF. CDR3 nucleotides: TGCAGTGCGCCGAAGACTAGCGGGGCCTTTTCAGATACGCAGTATTTT.

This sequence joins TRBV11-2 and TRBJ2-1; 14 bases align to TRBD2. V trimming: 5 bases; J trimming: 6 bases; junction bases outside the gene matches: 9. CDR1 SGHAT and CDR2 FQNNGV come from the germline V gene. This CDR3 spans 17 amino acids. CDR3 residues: CASSTRLAGGPSNEQFF. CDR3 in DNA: TGTGCCAGCAGCACCCGACTAGCGGGGGGGCCAAGCAATGAGCAGTTCTTC.

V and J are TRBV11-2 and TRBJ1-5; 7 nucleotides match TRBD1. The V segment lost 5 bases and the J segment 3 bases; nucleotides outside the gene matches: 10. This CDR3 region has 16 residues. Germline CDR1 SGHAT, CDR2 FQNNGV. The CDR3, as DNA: TGTGCCAGCAGCCCTGGGGAGGGGGCAACCAATCAGCCCCAGCATTTT. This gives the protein CASSPGEGATNQPQHF.

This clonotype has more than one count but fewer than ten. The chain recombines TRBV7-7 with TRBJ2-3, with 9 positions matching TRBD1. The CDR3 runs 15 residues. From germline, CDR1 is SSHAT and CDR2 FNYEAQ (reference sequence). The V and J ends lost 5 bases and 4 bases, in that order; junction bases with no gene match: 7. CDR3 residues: CASSPGTGYSDTQYF. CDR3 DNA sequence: TGTGCCAGCAGCCCCGGGACAGGGTATTCAGATACGCAGTATTTT.

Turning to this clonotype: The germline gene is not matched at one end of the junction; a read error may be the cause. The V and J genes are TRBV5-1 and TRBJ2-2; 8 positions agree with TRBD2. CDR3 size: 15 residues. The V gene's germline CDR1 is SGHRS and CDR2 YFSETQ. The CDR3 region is CASTLPAGDTGELFF. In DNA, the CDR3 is TGCGCCAGCACCTTGCCAGCGGGGGACACCGGGGAGCTGTTTTTT.

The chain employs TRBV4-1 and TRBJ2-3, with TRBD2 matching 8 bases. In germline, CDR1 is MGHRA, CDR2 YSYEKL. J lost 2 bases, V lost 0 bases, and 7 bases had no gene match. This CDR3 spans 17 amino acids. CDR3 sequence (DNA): TGCGCCAGCAGCCAAGACCCTAGCGGGTACAACACAGATACGCAGTATTTT. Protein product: CASSQDPSGYNTDTQYF.

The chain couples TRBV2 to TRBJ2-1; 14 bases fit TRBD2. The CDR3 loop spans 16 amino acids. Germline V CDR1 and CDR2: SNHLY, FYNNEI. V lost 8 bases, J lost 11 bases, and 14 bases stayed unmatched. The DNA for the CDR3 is TGTGCCAGCGGTAGAGCCGGGACTAGCGGGGGATGGAAGCAGTTCTTC. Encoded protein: CASGRAGTSGGWKQFF.

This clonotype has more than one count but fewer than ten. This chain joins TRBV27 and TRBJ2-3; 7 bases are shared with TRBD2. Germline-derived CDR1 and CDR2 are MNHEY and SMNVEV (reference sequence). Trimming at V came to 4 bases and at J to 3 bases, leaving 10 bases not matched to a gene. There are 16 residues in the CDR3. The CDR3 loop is CASSSPWGDYTDTQYF. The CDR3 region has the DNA TGTGCCAGCAGTTCACCATGGGGGGACTATACAGATACGCAGTATTTT.

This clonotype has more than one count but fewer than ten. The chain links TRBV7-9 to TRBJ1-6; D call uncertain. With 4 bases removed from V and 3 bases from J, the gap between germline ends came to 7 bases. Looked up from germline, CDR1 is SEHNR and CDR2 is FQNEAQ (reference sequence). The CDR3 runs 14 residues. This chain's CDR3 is CASSSTGYNSPLHF. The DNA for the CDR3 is TGTGCCAGCAGCTCGACGGGCTATAATTCACCCCTCCACTTT.

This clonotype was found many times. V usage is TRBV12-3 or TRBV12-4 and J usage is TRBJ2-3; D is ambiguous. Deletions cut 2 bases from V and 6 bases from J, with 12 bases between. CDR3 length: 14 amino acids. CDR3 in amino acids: CASSLFLVSDTQYF. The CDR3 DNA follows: TGTGCCAGCAGTTTATTTCTAGTTTCCGATACGCAGTATTTT.

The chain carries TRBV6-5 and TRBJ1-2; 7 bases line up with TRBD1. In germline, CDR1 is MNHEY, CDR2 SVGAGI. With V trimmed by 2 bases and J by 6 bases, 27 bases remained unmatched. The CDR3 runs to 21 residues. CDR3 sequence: CASSYTAPTWGTAHVMDGYTF. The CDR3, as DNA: TGTGCCAGCAGTTACACCGCCCCCACATGGGGGACAGCCCACGTCATGGATGGCTACACCTTC.

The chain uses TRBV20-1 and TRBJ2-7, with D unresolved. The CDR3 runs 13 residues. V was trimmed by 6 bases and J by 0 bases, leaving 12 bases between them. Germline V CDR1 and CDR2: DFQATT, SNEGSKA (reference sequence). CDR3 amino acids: CSALDVSSYEQYF. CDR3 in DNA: TGCAGTGCCCTAGACGTCAGCTCCTACGAGCAGTACTTC.

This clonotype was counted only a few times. CDR3 sequence reads: CASSVRAYTDTQYF. For the CDR3, the DNA is TGTGCCAGCAGCGTTAGGGCCTACACAGATACGCAGTATTTT. This sequence joins TRBV9 and TRBJ2-3; D gene uncertain. Trimming cost V 2 bases and J 2 bases, with 9 bases left between them. This CDR3 spans 14 amino acids. Germline V CDR1 and CDR2: SGDLS, YYNGEE.

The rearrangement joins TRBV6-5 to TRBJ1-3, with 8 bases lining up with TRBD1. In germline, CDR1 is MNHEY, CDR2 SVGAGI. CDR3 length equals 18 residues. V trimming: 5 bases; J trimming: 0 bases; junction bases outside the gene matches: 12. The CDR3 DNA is TGTGCCAGCAGTAGGACAGGGTTAAGTCCCATCTCTGGAAACACCATATATTTT. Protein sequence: CASSRTGLSPISGNTIYF.

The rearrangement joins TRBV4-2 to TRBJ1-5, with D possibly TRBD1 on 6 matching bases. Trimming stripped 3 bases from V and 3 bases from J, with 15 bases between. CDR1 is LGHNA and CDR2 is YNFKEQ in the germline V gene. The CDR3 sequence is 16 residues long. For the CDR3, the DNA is TGTGCCAGCAGCCAGGAAGGGGGACGCCTCAATCAGCCCCAGCATTTT. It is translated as CASSQEGGRLNQPQHF.

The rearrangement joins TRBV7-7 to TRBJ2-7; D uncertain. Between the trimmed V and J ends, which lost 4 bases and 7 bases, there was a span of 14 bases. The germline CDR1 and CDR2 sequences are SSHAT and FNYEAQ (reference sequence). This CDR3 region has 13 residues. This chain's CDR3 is CASSYRWEGEQYF. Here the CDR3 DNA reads TGTGCCAGCAGCTACCGTTGGGAAGGAGAGCAGTACTTC.

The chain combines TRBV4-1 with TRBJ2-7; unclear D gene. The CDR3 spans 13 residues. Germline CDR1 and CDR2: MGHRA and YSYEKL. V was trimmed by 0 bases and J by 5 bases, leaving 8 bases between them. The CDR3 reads CASSQERVNEQYF. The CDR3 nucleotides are TGCGCCAGCAGCCAAGAACGCGTCAACGAGCAGTACTTC.

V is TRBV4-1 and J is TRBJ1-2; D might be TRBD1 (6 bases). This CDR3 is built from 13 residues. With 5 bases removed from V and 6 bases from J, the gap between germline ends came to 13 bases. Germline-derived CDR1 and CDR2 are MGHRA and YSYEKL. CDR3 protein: CASSENQGHGYTF. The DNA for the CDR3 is TGCGCCAGCAGCGAAAACCAGGGGCATGGCTACACCTTC.

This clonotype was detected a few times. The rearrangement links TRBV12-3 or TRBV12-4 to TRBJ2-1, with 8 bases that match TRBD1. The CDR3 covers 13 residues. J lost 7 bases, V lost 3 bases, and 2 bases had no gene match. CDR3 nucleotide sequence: TGTGCCAGCAGTTTCCAGGGGGCGAATGAGCAGTTCTTC. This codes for CASSFQGANEQFF.

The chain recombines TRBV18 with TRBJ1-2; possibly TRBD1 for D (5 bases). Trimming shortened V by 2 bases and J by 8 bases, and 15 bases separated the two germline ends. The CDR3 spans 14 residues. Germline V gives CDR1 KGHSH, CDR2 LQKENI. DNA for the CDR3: TGTGCCAGCTCACCAAGGGACCTAGAACGGGGCTACACCTTC. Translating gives CASSPRDLERGYTF.